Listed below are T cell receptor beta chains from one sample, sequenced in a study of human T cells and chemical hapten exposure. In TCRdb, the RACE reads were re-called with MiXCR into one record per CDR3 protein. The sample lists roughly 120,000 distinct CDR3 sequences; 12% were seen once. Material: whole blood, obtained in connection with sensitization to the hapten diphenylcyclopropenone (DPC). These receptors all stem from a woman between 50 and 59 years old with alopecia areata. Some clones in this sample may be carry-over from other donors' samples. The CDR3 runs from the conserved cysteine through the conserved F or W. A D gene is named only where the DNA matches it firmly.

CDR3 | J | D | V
CATSRDSGTDTQYF | TRBJ2-3 | - | TRBV15
CASTPSAGYTDTQYF | TRBJ2-3 | - | TRBV25-1
CASTEKGRGWSTPNLNQPQHF | TRBJ1-5 | - | TRBV6-1
CASSPRTSLSDTQYF | TRBJ2-3 | TRBD2 | TRBV11-2
CASSLDGGLVGYTF | TRBJ1-2 | - | TRBV5-6
CASSQGNLGYGYTF | TRBJ1-2 | - | TRBV3-2
CASSFWGRGENNYEQYF | TRBJ2-7 | - | TRBV7-7
CASYPSGRALDNEQFF | TRBJ2-1 | TRBD2 | TRBV6-2/TRBV6-3
CSAAGWPGQPQHF | TRBJ1-5 | - | TRBV20-1
CASRSEAWTEAFF | TRBJ1-1 | - | TRBV28
CASSSPGTPNSYEQYF | TRBJ2-7 | - | TRBV28